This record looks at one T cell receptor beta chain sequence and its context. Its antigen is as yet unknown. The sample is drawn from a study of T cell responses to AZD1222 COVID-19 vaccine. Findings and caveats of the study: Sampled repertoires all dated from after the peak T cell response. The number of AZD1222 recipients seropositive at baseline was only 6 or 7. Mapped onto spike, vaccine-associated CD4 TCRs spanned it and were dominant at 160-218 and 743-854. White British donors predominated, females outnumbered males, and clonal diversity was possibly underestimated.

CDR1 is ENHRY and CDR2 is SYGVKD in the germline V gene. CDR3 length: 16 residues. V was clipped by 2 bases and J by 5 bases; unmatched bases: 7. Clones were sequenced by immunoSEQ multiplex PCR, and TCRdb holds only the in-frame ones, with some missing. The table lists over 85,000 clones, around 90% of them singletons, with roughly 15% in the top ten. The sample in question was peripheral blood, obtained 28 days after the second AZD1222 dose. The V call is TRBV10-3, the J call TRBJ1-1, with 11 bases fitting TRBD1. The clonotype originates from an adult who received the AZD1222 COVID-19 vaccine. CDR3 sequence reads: CAISERPGTGGTEAFF. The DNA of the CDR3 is TGTGCCATCAGTGAGCGCCCTGGGACAGGGGGGACTGAAGCTTTCTTT.